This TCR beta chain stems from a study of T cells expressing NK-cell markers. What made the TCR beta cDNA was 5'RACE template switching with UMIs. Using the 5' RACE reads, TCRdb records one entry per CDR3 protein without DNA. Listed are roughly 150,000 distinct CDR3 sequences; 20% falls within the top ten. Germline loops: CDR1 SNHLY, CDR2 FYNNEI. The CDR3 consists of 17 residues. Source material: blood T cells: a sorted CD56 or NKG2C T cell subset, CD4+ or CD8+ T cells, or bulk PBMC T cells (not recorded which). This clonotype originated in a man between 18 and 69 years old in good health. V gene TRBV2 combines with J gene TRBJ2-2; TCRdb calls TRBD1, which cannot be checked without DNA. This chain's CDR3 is CASSGDPTGIGTGELFF.